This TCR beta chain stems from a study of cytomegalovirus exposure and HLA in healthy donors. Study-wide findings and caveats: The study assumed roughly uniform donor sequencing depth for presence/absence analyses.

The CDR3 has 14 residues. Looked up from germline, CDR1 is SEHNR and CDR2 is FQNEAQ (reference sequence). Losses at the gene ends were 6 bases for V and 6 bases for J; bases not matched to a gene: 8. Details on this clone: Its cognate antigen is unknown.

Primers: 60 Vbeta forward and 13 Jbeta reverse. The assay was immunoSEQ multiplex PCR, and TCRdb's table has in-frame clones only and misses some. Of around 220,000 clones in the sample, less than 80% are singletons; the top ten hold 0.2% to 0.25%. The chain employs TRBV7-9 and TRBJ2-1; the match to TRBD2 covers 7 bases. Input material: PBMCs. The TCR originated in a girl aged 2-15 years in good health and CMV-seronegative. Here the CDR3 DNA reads TGTGCCAGCAGTCGGGACTATCAACGCAATGAGCAGTTCTTC. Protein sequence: CASSRDYQRNEQFF.